This T cell receptor beta chain derives from a study of T cell responses to AZD1222 COVID-19 vaccine (dated by TCRdb to the early 2020s). At the level of the whole study: TCR sequencing covered more than 230 trial participants: 200 to 220 given two doses of AZD1222 and some 25 given two doses of MenACWY control vaccine. Trial participants were enrolled by age into subgroups of 18-55, 56-69 and 70-plus years, and around 150, 29 and 61 TCR-sequenced participants, respectively, were included in these subgroups.

Counted from cysteine to phenylalanine, this CDR3 has 17 amino acids. The CDR3 DNA has 51 bases and is translated from base 1. CDR1 and CDR2 are drawn from the germline V gene: SGHRS, YFSETQ. V and J are trimmed by 0 bases and 5 bases, and the gene matches miss 11 bases of the junction. General study outcomes and caveats: Epitopes outside the regions mutated in the B.1.351 and B.1.1.7 variants were reportedly recognized by nearly half of the unique spike-specific TCRs. A significant rise in spike-specific TCR breadth and depth was observed after two AZD1222 doses relative to day 0 and relative to MenACWY recipients. Participants were mostly white British, with more females than males. The authors suggested clonal diversity may have been underestimated. The 56-69-year group was small, and its depth increase did not reach significance, likely because of low power. Conclusions about previously exposed vaccinees were limited because only a handful of AZD1222 recipients were SARS-CoV-2 seropositive at baseline. Because no day 14 peak-response samples were available, the repertoires could be characterized only after the peak T cell response. The whole spike protein was spanned by vaccine-associated CD4 TCRs, and dominant responses were seen in regions 160-218 and 743-854.

This specimen's time point label, interpreted: about 28 days (+/-7) after the second vaccine dose. The meaning of the sample's treatment or condition label: meningococcal conjugate vaccine given as trial control. Vaccinee samples were obtained from the UK trials COV001 and COV002, which included a single-blind randomized controlled phase 2/3 trial of AZD1222 (ChAdOx1 nCoV-19) in healthy adults. Trial participant PBMC samples were collected at day 0 and day 28 after the second dose for TCRbeta chain sequencing. The CDR3 regions of human TCRbeta chains were analyzed by immunosequencing. The published analysis was carried out like this. Repertoire TCRs were matched against a reference library of SARS-CoV-2-specific TCRs generated with the MIRA antigen-specificity platform. Breadth was defined as the fraction of unique TCRs that were SARS-CoV-2-associated, and depth was defined as the fraction of total T cells that were SARS-CoV-2-associated. Using the MIRA data, every spike-specific TCR was mapped to the spike region that the TCR reacted to and assigned to either a CD4 or a CD8 class. Log10-transformed breadth and depth values were compared by one-way ANOVA with Sidak's multiple comparisons tests. The immuneACCESS repertoire file appears here via TCRdb, limited to in-frame rearrangements. These files lack a portion of the clones; in checked studies, under half of the deficit traces to unresolved V genes, and the cause of the others is not known. V and J calls plus clone size are reproduced from that table; the DNA served to infer D and trimming. The sample has 170,000 or so clones on record, over 85% of them singletons. Roughly 1% of the sample comes from the top ten.

Comments on this clone: Its antigen target is currently unknown. It has no much larger one-base neighbor in the sample; base qualities were not kept.

This clonotype was obtained from an adult who received the MenACWY meningococcal vaccine as a control. The source material was peripheral blood, sampled 28 days after the second dose of the MenACWY control vaccine. The chain employs TRBV5-1 and TRBJ1-2, and 9 bases in between align with TRBD1. The nucleotide sequence reads as follows: TGCGCCAGCAGCTTGGCCTGGGAGCGGGACAGGGTATATGGCTACACCTTC. It is translated as CASSLAWERDRVYGYTF.